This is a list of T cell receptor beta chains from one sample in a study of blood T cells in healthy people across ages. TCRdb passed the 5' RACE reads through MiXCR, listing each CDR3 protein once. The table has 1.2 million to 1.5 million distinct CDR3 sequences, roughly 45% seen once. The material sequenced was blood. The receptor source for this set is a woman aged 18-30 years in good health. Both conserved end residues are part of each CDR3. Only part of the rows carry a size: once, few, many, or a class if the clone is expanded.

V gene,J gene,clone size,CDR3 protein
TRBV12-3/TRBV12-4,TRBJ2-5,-,CASSLSRSQETQYF
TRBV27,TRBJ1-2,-,CASSLSTGGGYGYTF
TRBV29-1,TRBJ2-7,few,CSVEESSSEQYF
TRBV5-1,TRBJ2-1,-,CASSTQPRDYEQFF
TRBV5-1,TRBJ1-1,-,CASSLTAGSTEAFF
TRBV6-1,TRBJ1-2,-,CASSLLNGDGAEYGYTF
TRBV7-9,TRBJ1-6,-,CASSLAVVTGVSPLHF
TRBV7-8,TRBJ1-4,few,CASSLGLTRAATNEKLFF
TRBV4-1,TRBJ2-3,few,CASSQGTGDIDTQYF
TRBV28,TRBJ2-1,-,CASSFKGARIEQFF
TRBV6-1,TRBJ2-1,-,CAGNRGGHNEQFF
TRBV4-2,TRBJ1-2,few,CASRPGGEYGYTF
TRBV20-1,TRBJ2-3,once,CSARDLVWPGTDTQYF
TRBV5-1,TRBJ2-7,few,CASRAGTESYEQYF
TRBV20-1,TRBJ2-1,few,CSALPPGQGVNNEQFF
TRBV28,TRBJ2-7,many,CASRNSYEQYF
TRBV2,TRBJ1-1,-,CASRGRQARGTEAFF
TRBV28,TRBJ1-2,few,CASRPQSTATYGYTF
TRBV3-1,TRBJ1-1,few,CASSSFREGTEAFF
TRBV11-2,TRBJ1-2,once,CASSSWDTFNHGYTF
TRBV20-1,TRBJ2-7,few,CSAWWSGETYEQYF
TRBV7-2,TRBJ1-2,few,CASSSLTGTNYGYTF
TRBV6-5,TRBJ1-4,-,CASSYGSSNEKLFF
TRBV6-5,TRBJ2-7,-,CASTQWTSGRVREQYF
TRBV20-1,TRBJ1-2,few,CSARDRTRGGGGLSRLYGYTF
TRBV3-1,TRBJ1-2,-,CASSPDRGQVGYTF
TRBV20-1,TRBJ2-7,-,CSATLAGGPSPYEQYF
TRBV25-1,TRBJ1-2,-,CASKGQVYGYTF
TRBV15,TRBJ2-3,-,CATSRAPSQDTQYF
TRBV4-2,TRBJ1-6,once,CASSPYPAGNNSPLHF
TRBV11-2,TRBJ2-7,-,CASSLWPGDTYNEQYF
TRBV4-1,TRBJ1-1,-,CASSQGTTMNTEAFF
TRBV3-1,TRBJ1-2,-,CASSQGRRVEGYTF
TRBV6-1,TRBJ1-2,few,CASSEGTSNYGYTF
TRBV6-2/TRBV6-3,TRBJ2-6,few,CASMRGISGANVLTF
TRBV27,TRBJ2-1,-,CATGLAYEQFF
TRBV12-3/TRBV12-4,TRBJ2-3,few,CASGKGDSLTDTQYF
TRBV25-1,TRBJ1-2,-,CASSEYFTGHDGYTF
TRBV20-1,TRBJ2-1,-,CSARDPRVQAGEQFF
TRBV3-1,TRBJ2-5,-,CASSAGGSGTQYF
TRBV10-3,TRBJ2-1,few,CAISVRGKADNEQFF
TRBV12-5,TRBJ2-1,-,CASGLGSGGHNEQFF
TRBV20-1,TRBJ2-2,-,CSATDHLVGELFF
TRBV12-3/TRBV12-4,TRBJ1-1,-,CASSPPGGRGVTEAFF
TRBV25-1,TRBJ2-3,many,CASSAGQVPDTQYF
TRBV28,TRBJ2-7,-,CASSNRGRSYEQYF
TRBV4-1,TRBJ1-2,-,CASSQETQGRYGYTF
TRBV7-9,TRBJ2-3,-,CASSLASSTASTDTQYF
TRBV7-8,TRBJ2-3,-,CASSIAGGLLLPTDTQYF
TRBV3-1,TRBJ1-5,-,CACSQDSSNQPQHF
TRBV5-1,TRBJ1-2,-,CASSFTGGGVGYTF
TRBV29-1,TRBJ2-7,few,CSGELRYEQYF
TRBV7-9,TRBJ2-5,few,CASSLVGGRALGYNEQYF
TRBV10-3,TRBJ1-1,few,CAISGQGLTNEAFF
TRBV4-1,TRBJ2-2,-,CASSQVETSAGELFF
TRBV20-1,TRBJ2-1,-,CSARAPGVAQFF
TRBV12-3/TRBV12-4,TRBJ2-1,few,CASSRDGAQQLNDGQFF
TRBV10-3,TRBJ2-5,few,CAISTSGSQETQYF
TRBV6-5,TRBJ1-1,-,CASRRQGTEIEAFF